What follows are 21 T cell receptor beta chains derived from one specimen sequenced in a study of cytomegalovirus exposure and HLA in healthy donors. Researchers ran the PCR with 60 Vbeta and 13 Jbeta primers. Sequencing was performed with immunoSEQ multiplex PCR; in TCRdb, only in-frame clones are kept and a portion is missing. The data hold some 150,000 clones, with approximately 81% observed a single time. Sequenced material: PBMCs. These receptors were obtained from a woman under 30 in good health and CMV-seronegative.

This clone turned up a few times. The chain employs TRBV2 and TRBJ2-5; 7 bases are a match to TRBD2. V lost 6 bases and J lost 13; bases outside the gene matches: 14. The CDR3 covers 13 residues. Germline V gives CDR1 SNHLY, CDR2 FYNNEI. The CDR3 DNA follows: TGTGCCAGCAGACCAATTCCCGGGGCTAGCGGGTACTTC. As protein: CASRPIPGASGYF.

J is TRBJ1-2 and V is TRBV28; 8 bases line up with TRBD1. Trimming at V came to 8 bases and at J to 5 bases, leaving 7 bases not matched to a gene. Germline values: CDR1 MDHEN, CDR2 SYDVKM. This CDR3 has 13 amino acids. The CDR3 DNA reads as TGTGCCAGCCGGGGCAGGGGGCATTATGGCTACACCTTC. It translates to CASRGRGHYGYTF.

J is TRBJ2-1 and V is TRBV19; 13 nucleotides align to TRBD2. The CDR3 runs 14 residues. Trimming cost V 5 bases and J 12 bases; bases outside gene matches: 7. Germline V gene sequence: CDR1 LNHDA, CDR2 SQIVND (reference sequence). CDR3 sequence: CASSPRTSGGTQFF. For the CDR3, the DNA is TGTGCCAGTAGTCCGCGGACTAGCGGGGGTACGCAGTTCTTC.

The rearrangement joins TRBV18 to TRBJ1-5; D may be TRBD1 (5 bases). CDR3 size: 14 residues. The V end was cut by 2 bases, the J end by 5 bases, with 10 bases between. CDR1 and CDR2 (germline): KGHSH, LQKENI. This CDR3 is CASSPGRGDQPQHF. CDR3 coding DNA: TGTGCCAGCTCACCAGGGCGGGGGGATCAGCCCCAGCATTTT. The full variable domain, completed using reference TRBV18 and TRBJ1-5, is NAGVMQNPRHLVRRRGQEARLRCSPMKGHSHVYWYRQLPEEGLKFMVYLQKENIIDESGMPKERFSAEFPKEGPSILRIQQVVRGDSAAYFCASSPGRGDQPQHFGDGTRLSIL.

This clone appeared a single time. The chain has TRBV28 and TRBJ2-3; D perhaps matches TRBD2 (6 bases). Trimming took 6 bases from V and 1 from J, leaving 14 bases between them. The CDR3 sequence is 15 residues long. CDR1 and CDR2 from the germline V gene are MDHEN and SYDVKM. The CDR3 sequence is CASRGVGGGTDTQYF. The CDR3 coding sequence is TGTGCCAGCAGAGGCGTGGGGGGAGGCACAGATACGCAGTATTTT.

The J gene is TRBJ2-1, the V gene TRBV27; 8 bases match TRBD2. J lost 4 bases, V lost 1 base, and 3 bases had no gene match. The germline V gene has CDR1 MNHEY and CDR2 SMNVEV (reference sequence). This CDR3 spans 15 amino acids. The CDR3: CASSLFGGEYNEQFF. The CDR3 DNA reads as TGTGCCAGCAGTTTATTCGGGGGGGAATACAATGAGCAGTTCTTC.

This chain links TRBV30 with TRBJ2-7, with D maybe TRBD1 (5 bases). V was pared by 5 bases and J by 6 bases, with 14 bases between. Germline CDR1 GTSNPN, CDR2 SVGIG (reference sequence). CDR3 size: 12 residues. As DNA, the CDR3 is TGTGCCTGGGGACAACTGAGTGTCGAGCAGTACTTC. It translates to CAWGQLSVEQYF.

V is TRBV2 and J is TRBJ2-2; 10 bases are a match to TRBD1. With 0 bases clipped from V and 5 bases from J, the junction kept 3 bases outside the gene matches. The CDR3 is 16 residues long. CDR1 is SNHLY, CDR2 FYNNEI, per germline. The CDR3 nucleotides are TGTGCCAGCAGTGAAGCGGGACAGGGGAGGACCGGGGAGCTGTTTTTT. Amino acids: CASSEAGQGRTGELFF.

The rearrangement uses TRBV7-9 and TRBJ1-1; D possibly corresponds to TRBD1 (6 bases). Germline V gives CDR1 SEHNR, CDR2 FQNEAQ (reference sequence). The V end lost 2 bases, the J end lost 8 bases, and 15 bases lay between the germline ends. CDR3 length: 14 amino acids. The CDR3 reads CASSLQGPGTEAFF. CDR3 DNA sequence: TGTGCCAGCAGCTTACAGGGGCCAGGTACAGAAGCTTTCTTT. Drawing the rest from reference TRBV7-9 and TRBJ1-1, the complete variable domain is DTGVSQNPRHKITKRGQNVTFRCDPISEHNRLYWYRQTLGQGPEFLTYFQNEAQLEKSRLLSDRFSAERPKGSFSTLEIQRTEQGDSAMYLCASSLQGPGTEAFFGQGTRLTVV.

The CDR3 loop reads CASSLAPAGGYTF. CDR3 DNA: TGTGCCAGCAGCTTGGCTCCCGCGGGGGGCTACACCTTC. The genes are TRBV5-6 and TRBJ1-2, with D uncertain. V lost 0 bases and J lost 8, with 11 bases in between. The CDR3 runs 13 residues. CDR1 and CDR2 (germline): SGHDT, YYEEEE.

V gene TRBV27 combines with J gene TRBJ2-2, with TRBD2 matching over 7 bases. The CDR3 loop spans 15 amino acids. V was clipped by 2 bases and J by 5 bases; unmatched bases: 5. Germline CDR1 is MNHEY and CDR2 is SMNVEV (reference sequence). This chain's CDR3 is CASSLSGTLTGELFF. The CDR3 nucleotides are TGTGCCAGCAGTTTAAGCGGGACCCTTACCGGGGAGCTGTTTTTT.

The V call is TRBV4-1, the J call TRBJ2-1, with 12 positions matching TRBD1. The CDR3 sequence is 16 residues long. V was clipped by 3 bases and J by 7 bases; unmatched bases: 7. CDR1 and CDR2 (germline): MGHRA, YSYEKL. The DNA for the CDR3 is TGCGCCAGCAGCCATCCGGGACAGGGGGCTTTAAATGAGCAGTTCTTC. Its protein product is CASSHPGQGALNEQFF.

This chain uses TRBV11-2 with TRBJ2-3, with D perhaps matching TRBD1 (5 bases). Trimming stripped 7 bases from V and 0 bases from J, with 11 bases between. This CDR3 comprises 14 residues. CDR1 SGHAT and CDR2 FQNNGV come from the germline V gene. The CDR3 loop is CASKGRTSTDTQYF. The CDR3 region has the DNA TGTGCCAGCAAGGGGCGCACTAGCACAGATACGCAGTATTTT. Supplemented by reference TRBV11-2 and TRBJ2-3, the full variable domain reads EAGVAQSPRYKIIEKRQSVAFWCNPISGHATLYWYQQILGQGPKLLIQFQNNGVVDDSQLPKDRFSAERLKGVDSTLKIQPAKLEDSAVYLCASKGRTSTDTQYFGPGTRLTVL.

V and J are TRBV6-6 and TRBJ1-1, with a tentative D call TRBD1 (5 bases). Trimming pared 4 bases from V and 0 bases from J, leaving 15 bases between. The CDR3 has 16 residues. Germline assignment: CDR1 MNHNY and CDR2 SVGAGI (reference sequence). CDR3 sequence reads: CASSFRQGRMNTEAFF. Here the CDR3 DNA reads TGTGCCAGCAGTTTCCGGCAGGGTAGGATGAACACTGAAGCTTTCTTT.

The chain couples TRBV6-5 to TRBJ2-5, with 12 bases fitting TRBD1. The CDR3 is 15 residues long. CDR1 MNHEY and CDR2 SVGAGI come from the germline V gene. Losses at the gene ends were 7 bases for V and 4 bases for J; bases not matched to a gene: 7. The CDR3 sequence: CASKRDRGRLETQYF. The CDR3 bases are TGTGCCAGCAAGAGGGACAGGGGGCGCCTAGAGACCCAGTACTTC.

The J gene is TRBJ1-5, the V gene TRBV7-9; TRBD1 is a possible D gene (6 bases). Germline loops: CDR1 SEHNR, CDR2 FQNEAQ (reference sequence). The CDR3 extends over 16 amino acids. Trimming shortened V by 4 bases and J by 6 bases, and 19 bases separated the two germline ends. The CDR3 DNA reads TGTGCCAGCAGCTCCTCTCCGGGGCAGGGGAGTCAGCCCCAGCATTTT. The encoded protein is CASSSSPGQGSQPQHF.

This chain connects TRBV9 to TRBJ1-3, with 7 nucleotides matching TRBD1. CDR1 and CDR2 (germline): SGDLS, YYNGEE. The CDR3 is made up of 13 amino acids. The ends lost 7 bases at V and 2 bases at J; junction bases unmatched: 3. As DNA, the CDR3 is TGTGCCAGCGCAGGGGGGACTGGAAACACCATATATTTT. It is translated as CASAGGTGNTIYF.

V is TRBV7-9 and J is TRBJ1-2; possible D gene TRBD1, 6 bases. From germline, CDR1 is SEHNR and CDR2 FQNEAQ (reference sequence). V was trimmed by 7 bases and J by 5 bases, leaving 14 bases between them. This CDR3 region has 13 residues. The CDR3 loop is CASTTGGLYGYTF. The CDR3 nucleotides are TGTGCCAGCACAACGGGGGGGCTTTATGGCTACACCTTC.

The gene calls are TRBV9 and TRBJ2-3, with 7 nucleotides matching TRBD1. From germline, CDR1 is SGDLS and CDR2 YYNGEE. The length of the CDR3 is 16 residues. V lost 1 base and J lost 4; bases outside the gene matches: 9. The CDR3 region has the DNA TGTGCCAGCAGCGTATCGACAGGGAATCCCGCAGATACGCAGTATTTT. Translated, it gives CASSVSTGNPADTQYF.

The rearrangement joins TRBV19 to TRBJ1-3; D unclear. Per the germline V gene, CDR1 is LNHDA and CDR2 is SQIVND (reference sequence). The CDR3 totals 14 residues. Trimming removed 5 bases at V and 0 bases at J, with 8 bases between. CDR3 sequence reads: CASSAPGSGNTIYF. Written as DNA, the CDR3 is TGTGCCAGTAGTGCCCCCGGCTCTGGAAACACCATATATTTT.

V gene TRBV4-2 combines with J gene TRBJ2-7; D is possibly TRBD2 (5 bases). This CDR3 has 17 residues. CDR1 LGHNA and CDR2 YNFKEQ come from the germline V gene. Trimming took off 4 bases at V and 2 bases at J, with 21 bases between the two ends. The CDR3 nucleotides are TGTGCCAGCAGCCCTCCCTTGGACGGACTTGGCACCTACGAGCAGTACTTC. This translates into CASSPPLDGLGTYEQYF.